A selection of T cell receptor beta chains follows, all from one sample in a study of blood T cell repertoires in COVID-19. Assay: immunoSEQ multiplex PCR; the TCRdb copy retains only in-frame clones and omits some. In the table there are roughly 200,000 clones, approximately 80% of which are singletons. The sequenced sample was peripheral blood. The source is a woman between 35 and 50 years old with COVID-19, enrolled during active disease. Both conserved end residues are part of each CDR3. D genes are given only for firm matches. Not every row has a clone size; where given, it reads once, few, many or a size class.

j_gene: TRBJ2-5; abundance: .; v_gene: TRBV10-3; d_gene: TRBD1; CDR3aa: CAIKGAEQETQYF; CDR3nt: TGTGCCATCAAGGGGGCCGAACAAGAGACCCAGTACTTC
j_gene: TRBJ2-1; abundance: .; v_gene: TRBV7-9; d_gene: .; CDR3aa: CASSLGAGKFF; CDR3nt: TGTGCCAGCAGCTTAGGGGCAGGGAAGTTCTTC
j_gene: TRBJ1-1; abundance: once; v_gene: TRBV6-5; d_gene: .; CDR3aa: CASSINSKNTEAFF; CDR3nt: TGTGCCAGCAGTATTAACAGCAAGAACACTGAAGCTTTCTTT
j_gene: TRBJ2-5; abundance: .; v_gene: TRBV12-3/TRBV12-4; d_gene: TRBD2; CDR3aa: CASGGGVGETQYF; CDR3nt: TGTGCCAGCGGGGGAGGGGTCGGGGAGACCCAGTACTTC
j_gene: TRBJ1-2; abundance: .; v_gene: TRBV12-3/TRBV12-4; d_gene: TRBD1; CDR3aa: CASSTTGGSGYTF; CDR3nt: TGTGCCAGCAGCACAACAGGGGGCTCTGGCTACACCTTC
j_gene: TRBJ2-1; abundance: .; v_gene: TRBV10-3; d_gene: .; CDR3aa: CAISVTSLDEQFF; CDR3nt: TGTGCCATCAGCGTAACTAGCCTGGATGAGCAGTTCTTC
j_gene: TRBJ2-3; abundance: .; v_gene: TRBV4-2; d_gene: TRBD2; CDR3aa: CASRQTSGRPTDTQYF; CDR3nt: TGTGCCAGCAGGCAGACTAGCGGGAGGCCCACAGATACGCAGTATTTT
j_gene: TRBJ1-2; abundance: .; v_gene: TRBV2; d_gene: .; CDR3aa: CASSEGGEVDGYTF; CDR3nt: TGTGCCAGCAGTGAAGGAGGGGAGGTGGACGGCTACACCTTC
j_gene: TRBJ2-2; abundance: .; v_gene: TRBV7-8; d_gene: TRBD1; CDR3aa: CASSPLTGTANTGELFF; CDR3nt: TGTGCCAGCAGCCCTTTAACCGGGACAGCGAACACCGGGGAGCTGTTTTTT
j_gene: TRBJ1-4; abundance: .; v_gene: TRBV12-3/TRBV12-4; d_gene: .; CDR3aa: CASSLGGGEKLFF; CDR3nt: TGTGCCAGCAGTTTAGGGGGAGGAGAAAAACTGTTTTTT
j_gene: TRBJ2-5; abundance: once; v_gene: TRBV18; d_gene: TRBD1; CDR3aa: CASSWTGAIQETQYF; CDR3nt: TGTGCCAGCTCATGGACAGGGGCCATCCAAGAGACCCAGTACTTC
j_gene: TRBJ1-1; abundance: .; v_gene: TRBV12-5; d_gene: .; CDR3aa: CASGLGRGNTEAFF; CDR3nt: TGTGCTAGTGGTTTGGGACGCGGGAACACTGAAGCTTTCTTT